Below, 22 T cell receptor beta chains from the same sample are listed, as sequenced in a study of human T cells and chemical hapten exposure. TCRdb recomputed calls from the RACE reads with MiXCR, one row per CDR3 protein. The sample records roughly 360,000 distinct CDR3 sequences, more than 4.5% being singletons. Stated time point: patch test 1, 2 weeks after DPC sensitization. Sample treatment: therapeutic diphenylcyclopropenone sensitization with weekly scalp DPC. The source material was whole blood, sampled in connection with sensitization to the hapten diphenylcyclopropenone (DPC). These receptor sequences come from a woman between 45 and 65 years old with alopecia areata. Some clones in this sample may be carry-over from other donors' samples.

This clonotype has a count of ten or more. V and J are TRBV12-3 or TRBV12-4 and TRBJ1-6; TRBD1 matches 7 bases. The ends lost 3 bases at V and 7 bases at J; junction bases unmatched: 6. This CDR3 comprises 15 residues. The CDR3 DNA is TGTGCCAGCAGTTTGAGGAGAGGGGGCAATTCACCCCTCCACTTT. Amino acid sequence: CASSLRRGGNSPLHF.

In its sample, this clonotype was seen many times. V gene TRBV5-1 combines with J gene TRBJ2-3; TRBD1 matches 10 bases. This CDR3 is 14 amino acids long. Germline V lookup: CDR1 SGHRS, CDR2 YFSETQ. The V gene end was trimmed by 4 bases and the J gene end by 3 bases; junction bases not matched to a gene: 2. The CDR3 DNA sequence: TGCGCCAGCAGCCGGGACAGGGGAACAGATACGCAGTATTTT. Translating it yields CASSRDRGTDTQYF.

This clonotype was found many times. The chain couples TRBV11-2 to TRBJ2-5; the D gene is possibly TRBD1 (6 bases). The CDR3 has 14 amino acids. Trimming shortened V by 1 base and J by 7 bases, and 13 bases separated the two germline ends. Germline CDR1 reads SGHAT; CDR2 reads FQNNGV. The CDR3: CASSLVAGEGTQYF. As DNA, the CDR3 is TGTGCCAGCAGCTTAGTGGCAGGGGAAGGGACCCAGTACTTC. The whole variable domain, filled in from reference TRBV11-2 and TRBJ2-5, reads EAGVAQSPRYKIIEKRQSVAFWCNPISGHATLYWYQQILGQGPKLLIQFQNNGVVDDSQLPKDRFSAERLKGVDSTLKIQPAKLEDSAVYLCASSLVAGEGTQYFGPGTRLLVL.

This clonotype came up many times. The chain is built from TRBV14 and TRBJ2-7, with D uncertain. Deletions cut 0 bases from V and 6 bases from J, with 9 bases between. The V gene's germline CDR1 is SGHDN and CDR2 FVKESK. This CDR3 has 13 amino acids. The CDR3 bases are TGTGCCAGCAGCCAAGATCTTTGGAGCGAGCAGTACTTC. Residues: CASSQDLWSEQYF. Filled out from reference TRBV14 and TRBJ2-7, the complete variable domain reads EAGVTQFPSHSVIEKGQTVTLRCDPISGHDNLYWYRRVMGKEIKFLLHFVKESKQDESGMPNNRFLAERTGGTYSTLKVQPAELEDSGVYFCASSQDLWSEQYFGPGTRLTVT.

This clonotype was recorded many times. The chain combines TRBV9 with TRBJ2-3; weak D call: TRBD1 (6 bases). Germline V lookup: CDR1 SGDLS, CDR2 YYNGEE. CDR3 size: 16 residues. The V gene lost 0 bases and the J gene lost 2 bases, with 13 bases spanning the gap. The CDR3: CASSVADRGITDTQYF. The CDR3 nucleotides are TGTGCCAGCAGCGTAGCGGACAGAGGCATCACAGATACGCAGTATTTT.

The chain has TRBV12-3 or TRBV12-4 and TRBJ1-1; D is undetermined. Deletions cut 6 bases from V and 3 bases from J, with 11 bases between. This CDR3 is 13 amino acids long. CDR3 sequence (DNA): TGTGCCAGCAGACCAGTGGTGGACACTGAAGCTTTCTTT. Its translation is CASRPVVDTEAFF.

CDR3 region: CASSLQGVSQPQHF. CDR3 in DNA: TGTGCCAGCAGTTTGCAGGGAGTCAGTCAGCCCCAGCATTTT. The genes are TRBV12-3 or TRBV12-4 and TRBJ1-5, with D maybe TRBD1 (5 bases). Trimming stripped 3 bases from V and 6 bases from J, with 12 bases between. The CDR3 is 14 amino acids.

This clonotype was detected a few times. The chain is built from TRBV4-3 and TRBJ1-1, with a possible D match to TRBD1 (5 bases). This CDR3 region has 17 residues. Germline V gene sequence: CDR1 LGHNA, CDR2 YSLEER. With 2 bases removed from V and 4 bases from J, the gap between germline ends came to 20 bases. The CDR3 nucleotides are TGCGCCAGCAGCCAAAAAAGGGGTCCGGGGGTGGGCACTGAAGCTTTCTTT. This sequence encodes CASSQKRGPGVGTEAFF.

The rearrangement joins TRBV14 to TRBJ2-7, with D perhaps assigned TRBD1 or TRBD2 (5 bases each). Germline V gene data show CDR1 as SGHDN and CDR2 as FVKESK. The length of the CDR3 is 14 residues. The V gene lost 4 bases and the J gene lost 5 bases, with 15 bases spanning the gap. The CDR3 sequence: CASSPLGGIDEQYF. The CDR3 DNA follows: TGTGCCAGCAGCCCCCTTGGGGGAATCGACGAGCAGTACTTC.

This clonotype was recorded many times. CDR3 in amino acids: CSARDSRERADTQYF. CDR3 nucleotides: TGCAGTGCTAGAGATTCCCGGGAGCGAGCAGATACGCAGTATTTT. The rearrangement uses TRBV20-1 and TRBJ2-3; possibly TRBD2 for D (6 bases). The germline V gene encodes CDR1 DFQATT and CDR2 SNEGSKA (reference sequence). The CDR3 loop spans 15 amino acids. The V end was cut by 0 bases, the J end by 4 bases, with 14 bases between.

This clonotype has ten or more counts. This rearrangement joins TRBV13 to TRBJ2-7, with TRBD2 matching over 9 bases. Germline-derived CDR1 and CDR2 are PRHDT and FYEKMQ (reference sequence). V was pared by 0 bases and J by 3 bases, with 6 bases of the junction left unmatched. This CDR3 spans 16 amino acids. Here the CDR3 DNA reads TGTGCCAGCAGCTTAGGTTTTGGGACTAGCTACTACGAGCAGTACTTC. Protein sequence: CASSLGFGTSYYEQYF.

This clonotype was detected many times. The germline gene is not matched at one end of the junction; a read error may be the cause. The CDR3, as DNA: TGTGCCAGCAGCCCGACGCGGGGGGAAGCGGCTAAGGCCTTC. This codes for CASSPTRGEAAKAF. The chain couples TRBV3-1 to TRBJ1-2, with D perhaps TRBD1 (5 bases). Per germline, CDR1 LGHDT and CDR2 YNNKEL (reference sequence). This CDR3 spans 14 amino acids.

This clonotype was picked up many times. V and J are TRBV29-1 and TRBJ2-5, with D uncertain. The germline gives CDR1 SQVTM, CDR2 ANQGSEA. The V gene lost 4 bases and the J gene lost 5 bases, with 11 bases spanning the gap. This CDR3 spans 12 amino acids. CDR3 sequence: CSVGKGGETQYF. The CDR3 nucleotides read TGCAGCGTTGGGAAGGGTGGGGAGACCCAGTACTTC.

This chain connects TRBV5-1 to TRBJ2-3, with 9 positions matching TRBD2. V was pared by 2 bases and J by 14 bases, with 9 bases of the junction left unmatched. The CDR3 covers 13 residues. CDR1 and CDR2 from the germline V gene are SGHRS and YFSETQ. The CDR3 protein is CASSFHSGRMTYF. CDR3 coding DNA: TGCGCCAGCAGCTTTCACAGCGGGAGGATGACGTATTTT.

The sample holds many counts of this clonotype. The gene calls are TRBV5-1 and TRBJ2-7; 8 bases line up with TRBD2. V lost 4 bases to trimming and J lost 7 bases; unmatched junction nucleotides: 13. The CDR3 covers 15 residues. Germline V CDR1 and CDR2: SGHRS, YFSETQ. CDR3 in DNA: TGCGCCAGCAGCCCGGGAGGGAAAAGCGGTCGGGAGCAGTACTTC. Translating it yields CASSPGGKSGREQYF.

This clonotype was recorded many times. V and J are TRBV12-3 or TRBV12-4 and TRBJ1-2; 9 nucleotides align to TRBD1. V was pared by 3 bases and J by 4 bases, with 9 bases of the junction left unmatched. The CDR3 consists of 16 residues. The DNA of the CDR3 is TGTGCCAGCAGTTTTGGAACAGGGGGCGCGAGCTATGGCTACACCTTC. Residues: CASSFGTGGASYGYTF.

The CDR3 DNA reads as TGTGCCTGGAGCCCTGAAACACTCCTTTACTACAATGAGCAGTTCTTC. The encoded protein is CAWSPETLLYYNEQFF. The chain joins TRBV30 to TRBJ2-1, with D hard to call. The CDR3 contains 16 residues. CDR1 is GTSNPN, CDR2 SVGIG, per germline (reference sequence). Trimming shortened V by 3 bases and J by 3 bases, and 18 bases separated the two germline ends.

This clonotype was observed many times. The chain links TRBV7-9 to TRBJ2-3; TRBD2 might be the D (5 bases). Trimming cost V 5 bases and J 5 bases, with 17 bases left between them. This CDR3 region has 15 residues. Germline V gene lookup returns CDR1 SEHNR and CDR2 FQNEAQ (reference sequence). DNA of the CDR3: TGTGCCAGCAGCCCGAGCGGAACCAAGGTAGATACGCAGTATTTT. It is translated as CASSPSGTKVDTQYF. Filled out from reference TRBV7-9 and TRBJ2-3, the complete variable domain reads DTGVSQNPRHKITKRGQNVTFRCDPISEHNRLYWYRQTLGQGPEFLTYFQNEAQLEKSRLLSDRFSAERPKGSFSTLEIQRTEQGDSAMYLCASSPSGTKVDTQYFGPGTRLTVL.

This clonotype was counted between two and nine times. CDR3 loop: CASSEKGAGANVLTF. The CDR3 DNA reads TGTGCCAGCAGTGAAAAGGGGGCTGGGGCCAACGTCCTGACTTTC. The chain links TRBV2 to TRBJ2-6, with a possible D match to TRBD1 (6 bases). V gave up 2 bases and J gave up 2 bases, with 7 bases separating them. Germline CDR1 reads SNHLY; CDR2 reads FYNNEI. The CDR3 has 15 residues.

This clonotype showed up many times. The CDR3 spells CSALPGRADTQYF. In nucleotides, the CDR3 is TGCAGCGCATTACCGGGACGGGCAGATACGCAGTATTTT. The chain joins TRBV29-1 to TRBJ2-3; D is perhaps TRBD1 or TRBD2 (5 bases each). The germline V gene encodes CDR1 SQVTM and CDR2 ANQGSEA. The V end lost 7 bases, the J end lost 4 bases, and 15 bases lay between the germline ends. This CDR3 has 13 residues.

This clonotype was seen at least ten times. The CDR3: CASSPGQTNTEAFF. CDR3 coding DNA: TGTGCCAGCAGTCCCGGACAGACCAACACTGAAGCTTTCTTT. The chain carries TRBV6-6 and TRBJ1-1; possible D gene TRBD1, 6 bases. V lost 5 bases to trimming and J lost 2 bases, with 12 bases between them. Germline V CDR1 and CDR2: MNHNY, SVGAGI (reference sequence). The CDR3 loop spans 14 amino acids.

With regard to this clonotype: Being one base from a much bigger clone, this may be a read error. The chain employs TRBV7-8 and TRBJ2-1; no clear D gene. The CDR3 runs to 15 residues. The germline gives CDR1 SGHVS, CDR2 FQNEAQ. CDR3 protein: CASSATVSSYNERFF. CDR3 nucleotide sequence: TGTGCCAGCAGCGCGACTGTAAGCTCCTACAATGAGCGGTTCTTC.